This T cell receptor beta chain was recorded in a study of post-analysis software for immune sequencing data. Broader study findings: Roughly 5 TRBV segments occurring more often in patients than controls included TRBV5-6, TRBV5-1 and TRBV20-1. Analysis by F measure revealed that same-batch samples clustered strongly together. Significantly lower normalized Chao1 diversity was seen in multiple sclerosis patients than in controls.

The CDR3 covers 15 residues. Trimming at V came to 4 bases and at J to 7 bases, leaving 8 bases not matched to a gene. CDR1 and CDR2 from the germline V gene are SGDLS and YYNGEE. The library was made from cDNA and included unique molecular identifiers. From around 0.96 to 9.9 million T cells, about 500,000 cDNA molecules were obtained. Using its own MiXCR run on the PCR reads, TCRdb lists one record per CDR3 protein. The sample lists hundreds of thousands of distinct CDR3 sequences; about 50% were seen once. Comments on this clonotype: Its antigen remains unknown.

Sequenced input: blood. The genes are TRBV9 and TRBJ2-1, with 10 bases identical to TRBD2. This TCR came from a girl between 10 and 17 years old with multiple sclerosis. The CDR3 coding sequence is TGTGCCAGCAGCTTCAGCGGGAGGGCCGTAAATGAGCAGTTCTTC. This sequence encodes CASSFSGRAVNEQFF.